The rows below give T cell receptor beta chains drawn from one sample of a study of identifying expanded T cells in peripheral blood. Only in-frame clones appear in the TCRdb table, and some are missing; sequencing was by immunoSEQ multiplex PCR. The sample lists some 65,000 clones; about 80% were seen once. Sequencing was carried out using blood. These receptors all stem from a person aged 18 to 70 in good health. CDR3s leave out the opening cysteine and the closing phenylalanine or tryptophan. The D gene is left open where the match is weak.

cdr3_aa: ASSTTGTGNTIY
v_call: TRBV6-6
j_call: TRBJ1-3
d_call: TRBD1

cdr3_aa: ASSPHKPGELF
v_call: TRBV11-2
j_call: TRBJ2-2
d_call: -

cdr3_aa: AISEGTSGSNEQF
v_call: TRBV10-3
j_call: TRBJ2-1
d_call: TRBD2

cdr3_aa: ASNRDRDIQY
v_call: TRBV6-1
j_call: TRBJ2-4
d_call: TRBD1

cdr3_aa: ASSPPGGSGNTIY
v_call: TRBV18
j_call: TRBJ1-3
d_call: -

cdr3_aa: ASSEGSGRETQY
v_call: TRBV7-6
j_call: TRBJ2-5
d_call: -

cdr3_aa: ASSLMPGGAAF
v_call: TRBV11-2
j_call: TRBJ1-1
d_call: TRBD1

cdr3_aa: SVEDFPGGYT
v_call: TRBV29-1
j_call: TRBJ1-2
d_call: -

cdr3_aa: ASTETRALGEQF
v_call: TRBV10-2
j_call: TRBJ2-1
d_call: -

cdr3_aa: ASSLESVKETQY
v_call: TRBV7-9
j_call: TRBJ2-5
d_call: -

cdr3_aa: ASSLSARGSVMNTEAF
v_call: TRBV7-9
j_call: TRBJ1-1
d_call: -

cdr3_aa: ASSFLFRSLYNEQF
v_call: TRBV5-6
j_call: TRBJ2-1
d_call: -

cdr3_aa: SVVSGQGQPQH
v_call: TRBV29-1
j_call: TRBJ1-5
d_call: -

cdr3_aa: ASIRDLYGYT
v_call: TRBV6-1
j_call: TRBJ1-2
d_call: -

cdr3_aa: ASSYTDTQY
v_call: TRBV7-2
j_call: TRBJ2-3
d_call: -

cdr3_aa: ASSRLAGGTYEQY
v_call: TRBV5-6
j_call: TRBJ2-7
d_call: TRBD2

cdr3_aa: ASTPPGKDEQF
v_call: TRBV6-5
j_call: TRBJ2-1
d_call: -

cdr3_aa: ASSSTGNTGELF
v_call: TRBV7-6
j_call: TRBJ2-2
d_call: -

cdr3_aa: ASSLWAGRTTAGGTDTQY
v_call: TRBV27
j_call: TRBJ2-3
d_call: TRBD2

cdr3_aa: ASSTSGTGGFGYT
v_call: TRBV5-1
j_call: TRBJ1-2
d_call: TRBD1

cdr3_aa: ASSQSRVGDSPLH
v_call: TRBV23-1
j_call: TRBJ1-6
d_call: -

cdr3_aa: ASSEALQGRQF
v_call: TRBV6-1
j_call: TRBJ2-1
d_call: -

cdr3_aa: ASRERTGGSTEAF
v_call: TRBV9
j_call: TRBJ1-1
d_call: TRBD1

cdr3_aa: ASSSSRDTQY
v_call: TRBV11-2
j_call: TRBJ2-3
d_call: -

cdr3_aa: ASSRLVGNEQF
v_call: TRBV11-3
j_call: TRBJ2-1
d_call: -

cdr3_aa: ASSLNRAFYGYT
v_call: TRBV6-5
j_call: TRBJ1-2
d_call: -

cdr3_aa: AEDTGNTIY
v_call: TRBV30
j_call: TRBJ1-3
d_call: -

cdr3_aa: ASSLAIDGYT
v_call: TRBV5-4
j_call: TRBJ1-2
d_call: -

cdr3_aa: ASSHSSGRAQF
v_call: TRBV4-3
j_call: TRBJ2-1
d_call: TRBD2

cdr3_aa: ASSGNRADTQY
v_call: TRBV9
j_call: TRBJ2-3
d_call: -

cdr3_aa: ASSQDSVYTQY
v_call: TRBV4-1
j_call: TRBJ2-3
d_call: -

cdr3_aa: ASSQSGPGWTDTQY
v_call: TRBV23-1
j_call: TRBJ2-3
d_call: -

cdr3_aa: ASSYAENGYT
v_call: TRBV2
j_call: TRBJ1-2
d_call: -

cdr3_aa: SARDEHIQY
v_call: TRBV20-1
j_call: TRBJ2-4
d_call: -

cdr3_aa: SAGQGAGDTQY
v_call: TRBV29-1
j_call: TRBJ2-3
d_call: TRBD1

cdr3_aa: ASSLKPTSEGRDYGYT
v_call: TRBV7-3
j_call: TRBJ1-2
d_call: -

cdr3_aa: ASSLAGGQGGGYT
v_call: TRBV7-9
j_call: TRBJ1-2
d_call: TRBD1

cdr3_aa: ASSSPGLNEQF
v_call: TRBV5-4
j_call: TRBJ2-1
d_call: TRBD2

cdr3_aa: ASRMTGGNQPQH
v_call: TRBV19
j_call: TRBJ1-5
d_call: TRBD1

cdr3_aa: ATSRATGGNEQY
v_call: TRBV15
j_call: TRBJ2-7
d_call: TRBD1

cdr3_aa: ASSVDRTTNEKLF
v_call: TRBV2
j_call: TRBJ1-4
d_call: -

cdr3_aa: ASSSRGRGPMNTEAF
v_call: TRBV5-1
j_call: TRBJ1-1
d_call: -

cdr3_aa: ASSLRESNTEAF
v_call: TRBV9
j_call: TRBJ1-1
d_call: -

cdr3_aa: ASSLALRSNEQF
v_call: TRBV5-1
j_call: TRBJ2-1
d_call: -

cdr3_aa: ASSNRDLGIYSPLH
v_call: TRBV19
j_call: TRBJ1-6
d_call: -

cdr3_aa: ASLQGTGELF
v_call: TRBV19
j_call: TRBJ2-2
d_call: TRBD1

cdr3_aa: ATSRAWEDSYNEQF
v_call: TRBV15
j_call: TRBJ2-1
d_call: -

cdr3_aa: ASSNPEPGLKTDTQY
v_call: TRBV5-4
j_call: TRBJ2-3
d_call: -

cdr3_aa: ASRQLGTANTEAF
v_call: TRBV6-5
j_call: TRBJ1-1
d_call: TRBD1

cdr3_aa: ASSLKGGFNNEQF
v_call: TRBV7-3
j_call: TRBJ2-1
d_call: -

cdr3_aa: ASSLVPGANTEAF
v_call: TRBV7-6
j_call: TRBJ1-1
d_call: -

cdr3_aa: ASSNTCREGYEQY
v_call: TRBV21-1
j_call: TRBJ2-7
d_call: -

cdr3_aa: ASSVRGAKGDTQY
v_call: TRBV9
j_call: TRBJ2-3
d_call: -

cdr3_aa: ASSPEGEALNTEAF
v_call: TRBV18
j_call: TRBJ1-1
d_call: -

cdr3_aa: ASSWLDSPNSPLH
v_call: TRBV7-2
j_call: TRBJ1-6
d_call: -

cdr3_aa: ASSLGANYGYT
v_call: TRBV11-2
j_call: TRBJ1-2
d_call: -

cdr3_aa: ASSGLAGGQGDTQY
v_call: TRBV19
j_call: TRBJ2-3
d_call: TRBD2

cdr3_aa: ASSFRDRGRDEQF
v_call: TRBV7-6
j_call: TRBJ2-1
d_call: TRBD1

cdr3_aa: ASSSWGALRDEQY
v_call: TRBV6-6
j_call: TRBJ2-7
d_call: -